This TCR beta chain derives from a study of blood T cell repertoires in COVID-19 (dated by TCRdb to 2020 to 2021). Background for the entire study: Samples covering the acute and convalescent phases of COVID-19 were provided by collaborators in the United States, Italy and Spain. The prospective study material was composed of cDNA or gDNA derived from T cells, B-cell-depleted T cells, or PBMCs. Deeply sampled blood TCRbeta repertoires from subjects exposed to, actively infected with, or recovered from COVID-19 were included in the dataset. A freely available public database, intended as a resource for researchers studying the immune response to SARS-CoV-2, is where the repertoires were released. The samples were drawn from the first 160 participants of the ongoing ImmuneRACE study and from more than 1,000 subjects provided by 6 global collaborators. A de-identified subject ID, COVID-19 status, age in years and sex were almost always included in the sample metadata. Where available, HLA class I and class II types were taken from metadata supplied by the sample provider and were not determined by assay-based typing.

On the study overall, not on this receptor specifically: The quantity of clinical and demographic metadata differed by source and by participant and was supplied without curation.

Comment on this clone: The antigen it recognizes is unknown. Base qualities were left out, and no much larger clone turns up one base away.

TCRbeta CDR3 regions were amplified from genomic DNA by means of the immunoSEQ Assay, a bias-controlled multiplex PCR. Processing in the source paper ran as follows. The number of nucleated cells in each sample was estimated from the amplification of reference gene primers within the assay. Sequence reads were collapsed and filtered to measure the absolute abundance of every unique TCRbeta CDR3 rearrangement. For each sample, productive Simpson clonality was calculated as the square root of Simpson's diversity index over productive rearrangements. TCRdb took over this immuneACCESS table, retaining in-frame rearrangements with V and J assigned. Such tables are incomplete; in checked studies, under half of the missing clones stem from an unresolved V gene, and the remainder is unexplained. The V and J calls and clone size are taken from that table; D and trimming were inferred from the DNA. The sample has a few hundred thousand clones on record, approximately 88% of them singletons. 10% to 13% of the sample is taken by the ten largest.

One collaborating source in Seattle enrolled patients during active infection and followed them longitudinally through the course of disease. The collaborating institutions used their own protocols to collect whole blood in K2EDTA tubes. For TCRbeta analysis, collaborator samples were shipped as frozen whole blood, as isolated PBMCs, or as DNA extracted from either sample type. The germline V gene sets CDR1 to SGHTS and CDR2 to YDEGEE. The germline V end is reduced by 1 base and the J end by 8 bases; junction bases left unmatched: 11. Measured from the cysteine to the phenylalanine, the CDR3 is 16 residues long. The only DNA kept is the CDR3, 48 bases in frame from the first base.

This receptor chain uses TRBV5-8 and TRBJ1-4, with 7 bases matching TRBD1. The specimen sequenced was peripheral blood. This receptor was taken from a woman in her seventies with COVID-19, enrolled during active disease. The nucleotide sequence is TGTGCCAGCAGCTTGCACACAGGGGTTAATACGGAAAAACTGTTTTTT. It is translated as CASSLHTGVNTEKLFF.